The next 31 T cell receptor beta chains were all read from a single sample in a study of tumor and adjacent non-tumor tissue in lung cancer. TCRbeta libraries were built with three rounds of nested PCR, modified from ARM-PCR. TCRdb reprocessed the multiplex PCR reads with MiXCR, giving one entry per CDR3 protein. The sample includes around 40,000 distinct CDR3 sequences, roughly 66% seen only once; the top ten take about 48%. The template was RNA from unsorted bulk tissue. The normal lung tissue was taken more than 3 cm from the tumor edge. Specimen: distant non-tumor lung tissue. These receptors all stem from a man aged 50 to 59 with non-small cell lung cancer.

On this clonotype: This may be a read error: a much more frequent sequence differs by one nucleotide. The rearrangement joins TRBV11-2 to TRBJ2-1; 10 nucleotides agree with TRBD1. The CDR3 covers 15 residues. V was clipped by 3 bases and J by 7 bases; unmatched bases: 6. Germline lookup yields CDR1 SGHAT and CDR2 FQNNGV. This CDR3 reads CASSLGQGRSNEQFF. The CDR3 DNA follows: TGTGCCAGCAGCTTGGGACAGGGGAGGAGTAATGAGCAGTTCTTC.

A word on this clonotype: Sequence at one end of the junction differs from germline and may be a read error. The gene calls are TRBV29-1 and TRBJ1-6; TRBD1 is a possible D gene (6 bases). The CDR3 contains 14 residues. Per germline, CDR1 SQVTM and CDR2 ANQGSEA. The CDR3 region is CGVALQGRNSPLHF. DNA of the CDR3: TGCGGCGTCGCCTTACAGGGTCGTAATTCACCCCTCCATTTT.

This clonotype was counted ten times or more. The CDR3 is CSARDLQGVSEQYF. In DNA form, the CDR3 reads TGCAGTGCTAGAGATCTACAGGGGGTATCCGAGCAGTACTTC. The V gene is TRBV20-1, the J gene TRBJ2-7, with 8 bases aligning to TRBD1. The CDR3 is 14 amino acids. Looked up from germline, CDR1 is DFQATT and CDR2 is SNEGSKA (reference sequence). J was trimmed by 6 bases and V by 0 bases; bases with no gene match: 7.

This chain links TRBV2 with TRBJ2-3, with D uncertain. Trimming shortened V by 6 bases and J by 2 bases, and 6 bases separated the two germline ends. The CDR3 has 12 residues. Per germline, CDR1 SNHLY and CDR2 FYNNEI. The CDR3 coding sequence is TGTGCCAGCAGGGGATCCACAGATACGCAGTATTTT. Translated: CASRGSTDTQYF. Combining the CDR3 with reference TRBV2 and TRBJ2-3 gives the whole variable domain EPEVTQTPSHQVTQMGQEVILRCVPISNHLYFYWYRQILGQKVEFLVSFYNNEISEKSEIFDDQFSVERPDGSNFTLKIRSTKLEDSAMYFCASRGSTDTQYFGPGTRLTVL.

Remarks on this clonotype: The junction does not match germline at one end; this may be a read error. The chain has TRBV29-1 and TRBJ2-3, with 9 bases fitting TRBD2. The CDR3 consists of 13 residues. CDR1 SQVTM and CDR2 ANQGSEA come from the germline V gene. In DNA, the CDR3 is TGCAGGACCATGACTAGCGGCCCAGATACCCAGTATTTT. It encodes CRTMTSGPDTQYF.

This clonotype was picked up a small number of times. The chain couples TRBV7-9 to TRBJ2-5, with 14 bases identical to TRBD2. With V trimmed by 5 bases and J by 4 bases, 15 bases remained unmatched. Germline CDR1 SEHNR, CDR2 FQNEAQ (reference sequence). This CDR3 comprises 19 residues. The CDR3 nucleotides read TGTGCCAGCAGCCGACCAAGGGGACTAGCGGGAGAAAGTCCAGAGACCCAGTACTTC. This codes for CASSRPRGLAGESPETQYF.

As for this clonotype: Possible read error: a much larger clone is one base away. V usage is TRBV5-8 and J usage is TRBJ2-1; TRBD2 matches 13 bases. CDR1 and CDR2 from the germline V gene are SGHTS and YDEGEE. This CDR3 has 17 amino acids. The CDR3 loop is CASSSTSGRDPYNEQSF. The DNA for the CDR3 is TGTGCCAGCAGCTCCACTAGCGGGAGGGATCCCTACAATGAGCAGTCCTTC. Looking up the rest from reference TRBV5-8 and TRBJ2-1 gives the full variable domain: EAGVTQSPTHLIKTRGQQATLRCSPISGHTSVYWYQQALGLGLQFLLWYDEGEERNRGNFPPRFSGRQFPNYSSELNVNALELEDSALYLCASSSTSGRDPYNEQSFGPGTRLTVL.

The CDR3, as DNA: TGCGCCAGCAGCCATGGGACTAGCGGGAGCCTGAGGGATAGCACAGATACGCAGTATTTT. Amino acids: CASSHGTSGSLRDSTDTQYF. V usage is TRBV5-1 and J usage is TRBJ2-3; the match to TRBD2 covers 14 bases. V lost 4 bases and J lost 0; bases outside the gene matches: 13. CDR3 length equals 20 residues. The V gene's germline CDR1 is SGHRS and CDR2 YFSETQ.

This sequence joins TRBV12-3 or TRBV12-4 and TRBJ2-7; a possible D gene is TRBD2 (6 bases). V lost 5 bases and J 4 bases, leaving 18 bases between the germline ends. The CDR3 is made up of 15 amino acids. CDR3 bases: TGTGCCAGCAGTACCAGCAAGGGAGGACCGTACGAGCAGTACTTC. The encoded protein is CASSTSKGGPYEQYF.

Comment on this clonotype: The missing conserved phenylalanine or tryptophan at the end of this CDR3 makes a read error likely. The limits of the CDR3 on the DNA are not certain, so only TCRdb's listed CDR3 is given. The chain combines TRBV6-5 with TRBJ2-7; the table's D call, TRBD1, has no DNA check behind it. 15 amino acids form the CDR3, both terminal residues included. The germline V gene has CDR1 MNHEY and CDR2 SVGAGI. The CDR3 spells CASSYSGDSSYERYL.

This clonotype was detected ten times or more. V and J are TRBV6-6 and TRBJ1-2; D is possibly TRBD1 (5 bases). The CDR3 has 13 residues. Germline CDR1 MNHNY, CDR2 SVGAGI (reference sequence). V was cut by 6 bases and J by 0 bases, with 8 bases left in between. This chain's CDR3 is CASRSDTNYGYTF. CDR3 DNA sequence: TGTGCCAGCAGATCGGACACTAACTATGGCTACACCTTC.

As for this clonotype: Without the conserved terminal phenylalanine or tryptophan, this CDR3 likely stems from a read error. The J gene is TRBJ2-3, the V gene TRBV13; D uncertain. The CDR3 sequence is 13 residues long. Per germline, CDR1 PRHDT and CDR2 FYEKMQ (reference sequence). With 5 bases removed from V and 5 bases from J, the gap between germline ends came to 11 bases. CDR3: CASSRLLIDTQYL. The DNA for the CDR3 is TGTGCCAGCAGCCGCCTCCTTATAGATACGCAGTATTTG.

The V and J genes are TRBV5-1 and TRBJ2-7; 8 nucleotides align to TRBD1. Germline V lookup: CDR1 SGHRS, CDR2 YFSETQ. The V gene end was trimmed by 5 bases and the J gene end by 3 bases; junction bases not matched to a gene: 10. This CDR3 comprises 15 residues. The CDR3 loop is CASREEDRANYEQYF. CDR3 DNA: TGCGCCAGCAGGGAAGAGGACAGGGCGAACTACGAGCAGTACTTC.

This CDR3 reads CASSLVQGRGLNTIYF. The DNA for the CDR3 is TGTGCCAGCAGCTTAGTACAGGGACGGGGACTGAACACCATATATTTT. This chain links TRBV11-2 with TRBJ1-3, with D perhaps TRBD1 (6 bases). V lost 1 base to trimming and J lost 7 bases, with 17 bases between them. Per germline, CDR1 SGHAT and CDR2 FQNNGV. This CDR3 has 16 residues.

V and J are TRBV28 and TRBJ2-2, with D tentatively TRBD1 (6 bases). The CDR3 spans 14 residues. Germline V lookup: CDR1 MDHEN, CDR2 SYDVKM. Trimming took off 3 bases at V and 7 bases at J, with 12 bases between the two ends. CDR3 nucleotides: TGTGCCAGCAGTTTGAGCAGGGGCGGCGGGGAGCTGTTTTTT. This gives the protein CASSLSRGGGELFF.

Comments on this clonotype: Its ends do not fully match the called genes, so a read error is possible. J is TRBJ2-1 and V is TRBV14, with 9 bases matching TRBD2. The CDR3 has 16 residues. Germline CDR1 is SGHDN and CDR2 is FVKESK. DNA for the CDR3: TGTGCCAGCAGCCTTTTAGCGGGGGCCTCCCACAATGAGCAGTTCTTC. Its translation: CASSLLAGASHNEQFF.

V gene TRBV6-5 combines with J gene TRBJ2-3; D possibly corresponds to TRBD1 (5 bases). CDR1 is MNHEY and CDR2 is SVGAGI in the germline V gene. CDR3 size: 13 residues. CDR3 in amino acids: CVGSLTDTDTQYF. Written as DNA, the CDR3 is TGTGTCGGCAGTCTGACAGACACAGATACGCAGTATTTT.

Note on this clonotype: The CDR3 carries no conserved terminal phenylalanine or tryptophan, so it likely arises from a read error. The CDR3 DNA reads TGCAGTGCTAGACTGGGACCTGTAAATCAGCCCCAGCATTTG. Residues: CSARLGPVNQPQHL. V and J are TRBV20-1 and TRBJ1-5, with a tentative D call TRBD1 (5 bases). Deletions cut 2 bases from V and 4 bases from J, with 12 bases between. Per the germline V gene, CDR1 is DFQATT and CDR2 is SNEGSKA (reference sequence). The CDR3 extends over 14 amino acids.

Regarding this clonotype: A read error may produce the germline difference seen at one junction end. The J gene is TRBJ2-3, the V gene TRBV11-2, with TRBD1 matching over 8 bases. The CDR3 is 15 residues long. CDR1 and CDR2 from the germline V gene are SGHAT and FQNNGV. CDR3 sequence reads: CASSLVGGQADTHYF. The CDR3 DNA follows: TGTGCCAGCAGCTTAGTTGGGGGACAGGCAGATACGCACTATTTT.

Notes on this clonotype: The final CDR3 position lacks the conserved phenylalanine or tryptophan, pointing to a likely read error. The J gene is TRBJ2-1, the V gene TRBV6-2 or TRBV6-3, with D hard to call. With the DNA end fitting TRBJ2-7 better, the J assignment may be wrong. The CDR3 length is 16 residues. Germline CDR1 and CDR2: MNHEY and SVGEGT. This CDR3 reads CASSPARGRSNNEQYL. In DNA, the CDR3 is TGTGCCAGCAGCCCGGCCCGAGGACGGAGCAACAATGAGCAGTACTTA.

This clonotype has just a few counts. The junction departs from the called germline gene at one end, perhaps through a read error. The DNA for the CDR3 is TGTGCCAGCAGCTTAGATTGGCGGCGCTCTTGGGCCAACGTCCTGACTTTC. Translating gives CASSLDWRRSWANVLTF. The chain uses TRBV11-2 and TRBJ2-6; no firm D call. This CDR3 spans 17 amino acids. CDR1 and CDR2 from the germline V gene are SGHAT and FQNNGV.

This clonotype was detected many times. This sequence joins TRBV5-5 and TRBJ2-7; tentative D call: TRBD2 (6 bases). In germline, CDR1 is SGHKS, CDR2 YYEKEE (reference sequence). The germline V and J ends were trimmed by 4 bases and 4 bases, with 21 bases remaining between them. The CDR3 extends over 16 amino acids. CDR3 sequence reads: CASSLNHQWEVYEQYF. CDR3 DNA: TGTGCCAGCAGCCTAAACCACCAGTGGGAGGTTTACGAGCAGTACTTC.

In the case of this clonotype: One junction end disagrees with the germline gene, perhaps due to a read error. The V gene is TRBV28, the J gene TRBJ1-2; a weak D match, TRBD1 (5 bases). Germline V gene lookup returns CDR1 MDHEN and CDR2 SYDVKM. The CDR3 has 15 amino acids. The CDR3 DNA reads as TGTGCCAACAGTCAACCGACAGATCCTTACTATGGCTACACCTTC. It is translated as CANSQPTDPYYGYTF.

With regard to this clonotype: It may be a read error: a sequence one base away is much more abundant. The CDR3 DNA sequence: TGTACCAGCAGCACAGGGAATTCACCCCTCCACTTT. Its translation: CTSSTGNSPLHF. The genes are TRBV6-5 and TRBJ1-6; tentatively, D is TRBD1 (6 bases). CDR1 is MNHEY and CDR2 is SVGAGI in the germline V gene. CDR3 size: 12 residues.

This clonotype occurred many times. This chain joins TRBV2 and TRBJ2-7, with 7 bases lining up with TRBD1. This CDR3 spans 15 amino acids. The ends lost 6 bases at V and 2 bases at J; junction bases unmatched: 10. Germline lookup yields CDR1 SNHLY and CDR2 FYNNEI. CDR3 DNA sequence: TGTGCCAGCAGGACAGGGAGCATGGTGGCCTACGAGCAGTACTTC. This translates into CASRTGSMVAYEQYF.

This clonotype was picked up a small number of times. A much larger clone is a single base away; this may be a read error. The J gene is TRBJ2-1, the V gene TRBV6-5, with TRBD2 matching over 9 bases. The CDR3 is made up of 15 amino acids. Germline V gene lookup returns CDR1 MNHEY and CDR2 SVGAGI. V trimming: 2 bases; J trimming: 6 bases; junction bases outside the gene matches: 5. CDR3 coding DNA: TGTGCCAGCAGTTACCGGCGGGGGGGCTCCAATGAGCAGTTCTTC. Translated, it gives CASSYRRGGSNEQFF.

Comments on this clonotype: Its ends do not fully match the called genes, so a read error is possible. The rearrangement links TRBV11-1 to TRBJ2-7; possible D gene TRBD2, 6 bases. This CDR3 contains 13 residues. Germline loops: CDR1 SGHAT, CDR2 FQDESV (reference sequence). The CDR3 protein is CASGLSGLSEQYF. For the CDR3, the DNA is TGCGCCAGCGGCTTATCGGGACTCTCAGAGCAGTACTTC.

Comment on this clonotype: A read error may account for a junction end that differs from germline. The chain has TRBV6-6 and TRBJ1-1; D might be TRBD1 (5 bases). The CDR3 runs 17 residues. Germline V gene sequence: CDR1 MNHNY, CDR2 SVGAGI (reference sequence). CDR3 residues: CASSPTRRGRMNTKAFF. Written as DNA, the CDR3 is TGTGCCAGCAGTCCGACTAGAAGGGGAAGAATGAACACTAAAGCTTTCTTT.

As for this clonotype: Germline is not matched at one junction end, which may reflect a read error. The V and J genes are TRBV6-6 and TRBJ2-3, with a weak D call TRBD2 (6 bases). Germline V gene data show CDR1 as MNHNY and CDR2 as SVGAGI (reference sequence). This CDR3 is 15 amino acids long. In DNA, the CDR3 is TGTCCCAGCAACAACCGCGGGGATAGCACAGATACGCGGTATTTT. It specifies CPSNNRGDSTDTRYF.

Notes on this clonotype: The junction departs from germline at one end; a sequencing error may be responsible. This chain links TRBV14 with TRBJ2-1; TRBD1 is a possible D gene (6 bases). There are 16 residues in the CDR3. CDR1 is SGHDN and CDR2 is FVKESK in the germline V gene. The CDR3 sequence: CAGSHGVRGSYNGQFF. The CDR3 DNA sequence: TGTGCCGGCAGCCACGGCGTCAGGGGCTCCTACAATGGGCAGTTCTTC.

This clonotype was seen ten or more times. The chain is built from TRBV6-2 or TRBV6-3 and TRBJ2-7; D not certain. V was shortened by 5 bases and J by 2 bases, with 10 bases between the two germline ends. Germline CDR1 and CDR2: MNHEY and SVGEGT. The CDR3 is 13 residues long. For the CDR3, the DNA is TGTGCCAGCAGTCTCAGTCTGGCCTACGAGCAGTACTTC. Its translation is CASSLSLAYEQYF.